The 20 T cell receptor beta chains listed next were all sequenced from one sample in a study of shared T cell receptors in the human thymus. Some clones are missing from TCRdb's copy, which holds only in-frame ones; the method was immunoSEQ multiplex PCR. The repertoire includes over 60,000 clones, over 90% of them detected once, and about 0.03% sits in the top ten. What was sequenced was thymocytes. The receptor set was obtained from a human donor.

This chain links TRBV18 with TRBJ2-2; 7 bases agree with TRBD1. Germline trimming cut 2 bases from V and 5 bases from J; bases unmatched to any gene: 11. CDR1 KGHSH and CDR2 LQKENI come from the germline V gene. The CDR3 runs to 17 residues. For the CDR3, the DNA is TGTGCCAGCTCACCAGGAAAAAGGGGGCCGAGTACCGGGGAGCTGTTTTTT. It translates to CASSPGKRGPSTGELFF.

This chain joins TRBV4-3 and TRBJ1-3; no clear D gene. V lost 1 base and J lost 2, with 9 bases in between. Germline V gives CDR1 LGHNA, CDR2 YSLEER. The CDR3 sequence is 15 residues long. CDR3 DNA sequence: TGCGCCAGCAGCCAAGGGACCGGGGCTGGAAACACCATATATTTT. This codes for CASSQGTGAGNTIYF.

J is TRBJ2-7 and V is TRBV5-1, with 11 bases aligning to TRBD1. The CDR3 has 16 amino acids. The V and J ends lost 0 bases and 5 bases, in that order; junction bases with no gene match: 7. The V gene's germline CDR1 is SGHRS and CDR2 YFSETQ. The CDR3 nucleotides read TGCGCCAGCAGCTTGGAGTCCGGGACAGGGGGAAACGAGCAGTACTTC. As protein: CASSLESGTGGNEQYF.

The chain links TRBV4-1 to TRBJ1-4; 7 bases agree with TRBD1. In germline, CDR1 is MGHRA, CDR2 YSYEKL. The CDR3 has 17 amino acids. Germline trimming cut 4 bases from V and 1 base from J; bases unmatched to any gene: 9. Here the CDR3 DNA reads TGCGCCAGCAGCCCCCGGGACAGACAACAAACTAATGAAAAACTGTTTTTT. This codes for CASSPRDRQQTNEKLFF.

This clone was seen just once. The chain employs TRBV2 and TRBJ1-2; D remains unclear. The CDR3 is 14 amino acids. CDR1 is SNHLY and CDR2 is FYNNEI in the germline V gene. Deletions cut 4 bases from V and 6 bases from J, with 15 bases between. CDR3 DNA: TGTGCCAGCAGTGGAGCCAGCTCGTGGGATGGCTACACCTTC. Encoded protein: CASSGASSWDGYTF.

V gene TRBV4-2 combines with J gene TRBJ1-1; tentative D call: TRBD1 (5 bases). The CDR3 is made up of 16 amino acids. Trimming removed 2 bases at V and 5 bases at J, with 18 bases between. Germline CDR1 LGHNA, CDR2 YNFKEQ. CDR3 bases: TGTGCCAGCAGCCAACGCTCTAGGGGAGGATGGACTGAAGCTTTCTTT. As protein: CASSQRSRGGWTEAFF.

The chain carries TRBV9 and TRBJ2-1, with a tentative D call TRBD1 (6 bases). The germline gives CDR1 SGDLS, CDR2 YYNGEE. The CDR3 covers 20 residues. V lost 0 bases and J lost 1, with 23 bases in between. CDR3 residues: CASSVECRDTTMVSYNEQFF. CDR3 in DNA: TGTGCCAGCAGCGTAGAGTGTCGGGACACCACGATGGTGTCCTACAATGAGCAGTTCTTC.

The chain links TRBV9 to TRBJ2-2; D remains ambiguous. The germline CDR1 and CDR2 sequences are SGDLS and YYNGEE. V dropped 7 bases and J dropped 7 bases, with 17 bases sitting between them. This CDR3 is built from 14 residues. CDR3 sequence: CASQRAFESGELFF. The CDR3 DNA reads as TGTGCCAGCCAACGCGCGTTCGAGAGCGGGGAGCTGTTTTTT.

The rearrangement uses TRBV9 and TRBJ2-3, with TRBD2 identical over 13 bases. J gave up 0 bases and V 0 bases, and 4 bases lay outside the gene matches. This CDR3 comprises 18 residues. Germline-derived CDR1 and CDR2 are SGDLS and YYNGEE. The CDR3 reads CASSVARLAGGSTDTQYF. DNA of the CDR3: TGTGCCAGCAGCGTAGCTAGACTAGCGGGGGGTAGCACAGATACGCAGTATTTT.

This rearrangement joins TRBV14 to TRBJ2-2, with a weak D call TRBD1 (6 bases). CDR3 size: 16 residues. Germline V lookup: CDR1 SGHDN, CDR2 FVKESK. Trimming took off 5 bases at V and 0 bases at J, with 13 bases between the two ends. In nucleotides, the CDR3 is TGTGCCAGCAGCTCAACGGGACAAACGAACACCGGGGAGCTGTTTTTT. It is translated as CASSSTGQTNTGELFF.

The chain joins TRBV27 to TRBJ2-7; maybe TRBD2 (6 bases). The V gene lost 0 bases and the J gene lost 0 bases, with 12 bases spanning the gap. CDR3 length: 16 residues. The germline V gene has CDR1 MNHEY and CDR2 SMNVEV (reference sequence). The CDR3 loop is CASSLSDSGNSYEQYF. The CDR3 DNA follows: TGTGCCAGCAGTTTATCCGATAGCGGAAACTCCTACGAGCAGTACTTC.

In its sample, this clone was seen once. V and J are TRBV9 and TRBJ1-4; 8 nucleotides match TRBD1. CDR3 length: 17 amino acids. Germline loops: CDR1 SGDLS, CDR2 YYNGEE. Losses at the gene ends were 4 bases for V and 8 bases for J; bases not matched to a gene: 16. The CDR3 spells CASSLGRGPTYGEKLFF. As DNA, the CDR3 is TGTGCCAGCAGCCTCGGCAGGGGGCCTACCTATGGCGAAAAACTGTTTTTT.

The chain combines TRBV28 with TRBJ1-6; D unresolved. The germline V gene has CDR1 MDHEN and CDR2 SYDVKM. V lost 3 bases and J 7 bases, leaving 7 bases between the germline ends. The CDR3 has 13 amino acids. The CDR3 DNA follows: TGTGCCAGCAGTTTTCTTGGGAATTCACCCCTCCACTTT. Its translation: CASSFLGNSPLHF.

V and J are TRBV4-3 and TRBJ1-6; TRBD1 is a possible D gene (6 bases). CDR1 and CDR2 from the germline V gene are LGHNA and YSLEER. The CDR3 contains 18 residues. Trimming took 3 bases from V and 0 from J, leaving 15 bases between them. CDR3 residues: CASSHRKTGGSYNSPLHF. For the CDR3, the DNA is TGCGCCAGCAGCCATAGAAAGACAGGCGGCTCCTATAATTCACCCCTCCACTTT.

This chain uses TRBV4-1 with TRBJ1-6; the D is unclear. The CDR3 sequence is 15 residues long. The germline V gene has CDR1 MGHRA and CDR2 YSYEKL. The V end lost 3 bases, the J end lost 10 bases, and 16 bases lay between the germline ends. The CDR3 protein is CASSHFEADWSPLHF. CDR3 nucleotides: TGCGCCAGCAGCCATTTTGAGGCGGATTGGTCACCCCTCCACTTT.

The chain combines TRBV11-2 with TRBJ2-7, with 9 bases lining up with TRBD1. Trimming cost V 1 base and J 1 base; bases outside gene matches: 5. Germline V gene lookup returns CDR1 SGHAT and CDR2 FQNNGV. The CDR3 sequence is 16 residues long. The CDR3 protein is CASSLGQGVWSYEQYF. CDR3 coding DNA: TGTGCCAGCAGCTTAGGACAGGGGGTCTGGTCCTACGAGCAGTACTTC.

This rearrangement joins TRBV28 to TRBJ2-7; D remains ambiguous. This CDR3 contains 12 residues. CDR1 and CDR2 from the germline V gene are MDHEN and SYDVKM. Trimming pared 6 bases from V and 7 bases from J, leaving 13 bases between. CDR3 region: CASSLPVGEQYF. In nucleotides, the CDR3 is TGTGCCAGCAGCCTACCGGTCGGGGAGCAGTACTTC.

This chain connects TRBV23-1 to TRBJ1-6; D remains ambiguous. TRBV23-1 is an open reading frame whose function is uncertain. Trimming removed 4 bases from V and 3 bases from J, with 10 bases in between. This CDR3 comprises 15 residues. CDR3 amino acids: CASSLSPRYNSPLHF. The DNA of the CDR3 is TGCGCCAGCAGTCTTAGCCCGCGCTATAATTCACCCCTCCACTTT.

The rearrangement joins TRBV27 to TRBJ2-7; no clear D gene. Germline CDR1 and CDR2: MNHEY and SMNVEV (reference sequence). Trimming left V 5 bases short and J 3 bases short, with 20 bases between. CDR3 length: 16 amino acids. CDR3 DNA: TGTGCCAGCAGTCTTCGTTCCCCGTCTGGCGTCTACGAGCAGTACTTC. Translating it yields CASSLRSPSGVYEQYF.

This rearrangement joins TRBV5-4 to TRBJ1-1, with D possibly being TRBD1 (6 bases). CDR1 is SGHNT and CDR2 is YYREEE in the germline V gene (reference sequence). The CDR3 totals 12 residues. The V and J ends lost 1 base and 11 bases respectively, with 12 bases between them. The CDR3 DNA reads TGTGCCAGCAGCTTGTGGAACAGGGTGGCTTTCTTT. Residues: CASSLWNRVAFF.